This TCR beta chain was observed in a study of cytomegalovirus exposure and HLA in healthy donors. In the case of this clone: What it binds is unknown.

V was clipped by 4 bases and J by 0 bases, with 13 bases between them. Germline CDR1 SNHLY, CDR2 FYNNEI. The CDR3 is 15 residues long. At the time of sampling, donors were nominally healthy, though unrecorded immune exposures were likely. 13 Jbeta primers and 60 Vbeta primers were used for the PCR. Generated by immunoSEQ multiplex PCR, the TCRdb table keeps only in-frame clones and is missing some. Of around 230,000 clones in the sample, around 84% were seen once. General study results and limits: Compared with the roughly 700-donor mean, an Asian-associated ancestry cluster reportedly had fewer N-insertions, according to a later analysis. Researchers reported from a later analysis that most CMV-associated TCR beta chains appeared HLA-restricted. It has been reported that TCR beta sequences accurately predicted the HLA-A and HLA-B alleles of most subjects.

The specimen was PBMCs. The J gene is TRBJ2-7, the V gene TRBV2, with a weak D call TRBD2 (5 bases). This clonotype was sampled from a girl aged 2-10 years in good health and CMV-seronegative. CDR3 in amino acids: CASSVGGLSSYEQYF. The CDR3 DNA follows: TGTGCCAGCAGTGTAGGAGGTCTTAGCTCCTACGAGCAGTACTTC.